This entry features one T cell receptor beta chain sequence. The specificity of this receptor is unknown. No per-base quality is available; no much larger clone lies one base away. The cohort was made up of roughly 670 healthy bone marrow donors. Cohort members were all nominally healthy when sampled, although unrecorded immune exposures were likely present. The donor tested CMV seropositive and was one of the 289 seropositive cohort members. Each donor provided a peripheral blood sample, and peripheral blood mononuclear cells were used for TCR beta sequencing. Genomic DNA extraction from the blood cell samples was performed with the Qiagen DNeasy Blood Extraction Kit. Preparation of the library involved the immunoSEQ multiplex PCR assay. For the multiplex PCR, a mixture combining 60 forward primers for TCR Vbeta segments and 13 reverse primers for TCR Jbeta segments was used. A multiplex PCR assay on genomic DNA amplified the CDR3 region of rearranged TCR beta genes. On the Illumina HiSeq System, the amplified TCR beta libraries were sequenced as 87-base-pair reads. The authors' analysis ran thus. A later analysis tallied 75 million to 95 million unique TCR beta chains across the 666 repertoires, and about 10 million of those chains were shared by two or more donors. A nearest-neighbor algorithm error-corrected the raw reads and collapsed the reads into unique sequences, merging closely related sequences to remove PCR and sequencing errors. Alignment of CDR3 sequences to IMGT reference sequences was used to assign V, D and J gene segments. Each retained sequence needed at least a six-nucleotide match to both a V gene segment and a J gene segment. Rearrangements were classified as productive when the CDR3 lacked stop codons and remained in frame with V and J, and all other rearrangements were classified as non-productive. Following IMGT convention, CDR3 was defined as the stretch from the second conserved V-encoded cysteine to the conserved J-encoded phenylalanine. The earlier analysis of some 580 of the donors excluded any sequence lacking an unambiguous match to a single V gene segment. In an earlier analysis of 587 of the donors, V segments were called functional above 56.7% productive rearrangements and were called segregating when the between-donor standard deviation exceeded 5%. To diagnose cytomegalovirus status from the catalog of TCR beta chain sequences, a statistical classification framework was built. V and J gene assignment, in a later analysis, came from comparing TCR nucleotide sequences with IMGT/GENE-DB human TR gene sequences. In a later analysis, CDR3 sequences and most-parsimonious VDJ recombination scenarios were assigned using the TCRdist pipeline. In a later analysis, each TCR beta chain was defined by its CDR3 amino acid sequence together with its V-gene family, and reads lacking a unique V-gene family were excluded. To address suspected cross-contamination and a sequencing artifact, a later analysis removed a few hundred highly shared, low-generation-probability nucleotide sequences. For each public chain, a later analysis derived a clonal expansion index from normalized ranks of inferred template counts within each repertoire. A later analysis computed generation probabilities with a VDJ recombination model fitted to out-of-frame rearrangements, and checked the results against IGoR. In a later analysis, hypergeometric tests were used to score TCR-TCR, TCR-HLA and TCR-CMV co-occurrence, with a repertoire-size bias correction applied to TCR pairs. False discovery rates were estimated in a later analysis by permuting HLA or CMV assignments 20 times. In a later analysis, co-occurring TCRs were grouped using DBSCAN, and TCRdist sequence similarity was added for clustering within HLA-allele-positive subsets. Co-occurrence clustering excluded repertoires with fewer than 30,000 or more than 120,000 public chains, plus five with anomalous nucleotide sharing. TCRdb re-hosts the immuneACCESS table, in-frame sequences only. Its copies lack some clones; in the studies checked, an unresolved V gene accounts for under half of them, and the cause for the rest is not known. V and J calls plus clone size are reproduced from that table; the DNA served to infer D and trimming. Within this sample are 95,000 to 150,000 clones, with around 74% of them counted one time only. Around 30% of the sample is taken by the ten largest.

This entry comes from a study of cytomegalovirus exposure and HLA in healthy donors (dated by TCRdb to the late 2010s). General notes on the study: An earlier analysis of a few hundred of the donors reported about 300 Gb of sequence data and around 120 million unique TCR beta sequences obtained from approximately 180 million T cells. Both class I and class II loci were covered by HLA typing, at four-digit resolution. The later analysis used no new phenotypic data to find candidate immune exposures, relying instead on TCR beta sequences and their occurrence across donors. Because of strong linkage in the cohort, four or five DR-DQ haplotypes were treated as single units for association and clustering. A separate validation cohort of roughly 110 different subjects was used in addition to the approximately 610-subject first cohort. Every repertoire in the discovery cohort had been generated on one and the same sequencing platform. Of the 300 to 450 genotyped donors, roughly 76% were placed in the genetic ancestry cluster associated with self-reported Caucasian donors. The study used immunosequencing to profile the T cell repertoires of 666 subjects and linked those repertoires to cytomegalovirus serostatus. Approximately 300 gigabases of sequencing data and approximately 91 million unique TCR sequences made up an early release that covered several hundred HLA-typed donors. High-throughput TCR immunosequencing, statistical association of individual TCRs with disease status, and machine learning were combined to predict cytomegalovirus infection status. Donor age, sex, ethnicity and CMV serostatus were collected together with the repertoire data. The study was designed to test whether signatures of past pathogen exposure could be identified by cataloging public T cell receptors. Among 300 to 500 genotyped donors of the cohort, an average of around 240,000 unique TCR beta nucleotide sequences was sequenced per donor, of which approximately 18% were non-productive. Typing coverage differed by locus: A, B, C, DRB1 and DQB1 were typed in about 620-630 donors, DQA1 in about 500, DPA1 in 600 to 610, and DPB1 in just under 480. A later analysis re-examined previously published TCR beta repertoires from 610 or so donors and added high-resolution HLA genotyping to investigate patterns of TCR occurrence. Genome-wide SNP genotypes for about 55% of the roughly 670 donors were used in a later genetic analysis, which treated that subset as a discovery cohort. An earlier analysis of approximately 500 of the donors applied high-throughput TCR beta sequencing to assess whether each TCR beta V gene segment acted as functional or pseudogenic. Findings and caveats that apply to the study as a whole: The authors suggested that the approach could potentially be generalized to other disease states and immunological phenotypes. A further reported finding was that TCR beta sequences accurately predicted the HLA-A and HLA-B alleles for most subjects in the first cohort. Correlated functional status among segregating V segments might reflect linkage disequilibrium, but an unknown experimental factor could not be ruled out. V-gene and J-gene trimming of TCR beta chains was associated with a missense DCLRE1C variant in a later genetic analysis, and the association was replicated in an independent cohort. In both the original and validation cohorts, the classifier was reported to diagnose cytomegalovirus status with high specificity and sensitivity. The cohort was sequenced for TCR beta chains only, and without alpha or paired-chain data the features that could be detected were limited. The sequencing pipeline was judged likely to have produced a cluster of highly shared sequence variants as a technical artifact. A later genetic analysis reported fewer N-insertions in productive TCRs among donors in an Asian-associated ancestry cluster than the 666-donor mean. When HLA alleles, especially DR and DQ, strongly co-occurred, TCR associations were difficult to assign to individual alleles. In an earlier analysis of about 550 of the donors, most TCR beta V segments were observed in productive rearrangements about 90% or about 30% of the time, broadly matching IMGT annotations. The study gave a list of some 150 TCR beta chains associated with cytomegalovirus. While some public TCRs were present in many individuals, most TCR sequences turned up only very rarely across donors. A later analysis found that HLA-associated TCR beta chains were more clonally expanded and had lower generation probabilities than equally common non-associated chains. HLA typing was unavailable for some donors at each locus, so association tests used only the typed subset. CMV serostatus was the only immune exposure information available for the cohort. Several of the top co-occurrence clusters appeared to be linked to parvovirus B19, influenza, CMV and Epstein-Barr virus, according to a later analysis. At a false discovery rate of 0.05, a later analysis linked 16,951 TCR beta sequences to specific HLA alleles. A few of the identified cytomegalovirus-associated TCR beta chains were confirmed in vitro to be specific for cytomegalovirus antigens. Because the 87-base-pair reads could not distinguish some IMGT-functional V segments, including TRBV6-2 and TRBV6-3, those segments were excluded. A later analysis found that TCR association rates varied across HLA loci, with DRB1 alleles showing the most associated TCRs and HLA-C alleles the fewest. Because counts were too low, roughly 17 rarely observed V segments, including chromosome 9 orphons, were left out of the earlier analysis of some 600 of the donors. Most CMV-associated TCR beta chains appeared to be HLA-restricted in a later analysis, and the HLA associations seemed to be driven largely by CMV exposure. The presence/absence analyses assumed that sequencing depth was roughly uniform across donors, and that assumption may not be true.

Reading the germline V gene gives CDR1 MDHEN and CDR2 SYDVKM. Taken from cysteine to phenylalanine, the CDR3 has 17 residues. The kept DNA is CDR3 alone, 51 bases in frame from the first base. V loses 4 bases of germline sequence and J loses 8 bases, and the interval between the two ends is 24 bases. This sequence was found in a man aged 60-69 years in good health and CMV-seropositive. Sequenced: PBMCs. The V and J segments used are TRBV28 and TRBJ2-1, with TRBD2 perhaps the D gene, on 7 matching bases. The CDR3 region reads CASSWSAGDLKGDEQFF. The nucleotide sequence is TGTGCCAGCAGTTGGTCGGCGGGAGACCTGAAGGGGGATGAGCAGTTCTTC.